This passage covers 4 T cell receptor beta chains from one sample sequenced in a study of T cells in Graves' hyperthyroidism and ophthalmopathy. Amplified regions were TCR beta CDR3 sequences from RNA transcripts. HTBI primers were the set used in a first-round RT-PCR of the TCR CDR3. TCRdb redid the calling of the multiplex PCR reads with MiXCR, one entry per CDR3 protein. The sample holds fewer than 700,000 distinct CDR3 sequences, under 20% seen once. The specimen sequenced was blood. Receptors were obtained from a woman aged 18-30 years with Graves' ophthalmopathy.

In its sample, this clonotype was seen a few times. V and J are TRBV28 and TRBJ1-6; 9 bases match TRBD1. The germline V gene encodes CDR1 MDHEN and CDR2 SYDVKM. This CDR3 contains 15 residues. The V gene end was trimmed by 6 bases and the J gene end by 5 bases; junction bases not matched to a gene: 5. CDR3 sequence reads: CASRYGTGNNSPLHF. For the CDR3, the DNA is TGTGCCAGCAGATACGGGACAGGGAATAATTCACCCCTCCACTTT.

A few counts support this clonotype. J is TRBJ1-1 and V is TRBV20-1, with D unresolved. The germline gives CDR1 DFQATT, CDR2 SNEGSKA (reference sequence). CDR3 length: 17 residues. V was clipped by 2 bases and J by 3 bases, with 22 bases between them. The chain's CDR3 is CSARLALAKGIHTEAFF. DNA for the CDR3: TGCAGTGCTAGACTGGCGTTGGCAAAAGGGATTCACACTGAAGCTTTCTTT.

This clonotype came up a few times. The V gene is TRBV10-3, the J gene TRBJ1-1; the match to TRBD1 covers 10 bases. The V gene's germline CDR1 is ENHRY and CDR2 SYGVKD. Trimming took 5 bases from V and 1 from J; bases not matched to a gene: 4. This CDR3 has 15 residues. CDR3 DNA: TGTGCCATCAGTCCCCGGGACAGGGGGAACACTGAAGCTTTCTTT. Translating gives CAISPRDRGNTEAFF.

This clonotype has just a few counts. The CDR3, as DNA: TGTGCCAGCAGGGGCGGGGACAGCAATTACAATGAGCAGTTCTTC. Amino acids: CASRGGDSNYNEQFF. J is TRBJ2-1 and V is TRBV6-1; perhaps TRBD1 as D (7 bases). The V end lost 6 bases, the J end lost 4 bases, and 16 bases lay between the germline ends. This CDR3 comprises 15 residues. Germline V lookup: CDR1 MNHNS, CDR2 SASEGT.